The text below deals with one T cell receptor beta chain. Whole blood, unsorted for T cells, was the source of total RNA. The entry originates in a study of monozygotic twins with inflammatory bowel disease. CDR1 and CDR2 (germline): MRHNA, SNTAGT. The CDR3 covers 15 residues. From its re-call of the 5' RACE reads, TCRdb lists each CDR3 protein once, without DNA. The data show more than 300,000 distinct CDR3 sequences, and the top ten clones hold 2.6%. The V and J genes are TRBV6-4 and TRBJ1-2; TCRdb gives TRBD1 as the D gene, but with no DNA this cannot be confirmed. The sequenced sample consisted of blood. This receptor was taken from a human donor with ulcerative colitis or Crohn's disease, or a healthy co-twin of an affected twin (not recorded which). The CDR3 here is CASSDSPTGIYGYTF.